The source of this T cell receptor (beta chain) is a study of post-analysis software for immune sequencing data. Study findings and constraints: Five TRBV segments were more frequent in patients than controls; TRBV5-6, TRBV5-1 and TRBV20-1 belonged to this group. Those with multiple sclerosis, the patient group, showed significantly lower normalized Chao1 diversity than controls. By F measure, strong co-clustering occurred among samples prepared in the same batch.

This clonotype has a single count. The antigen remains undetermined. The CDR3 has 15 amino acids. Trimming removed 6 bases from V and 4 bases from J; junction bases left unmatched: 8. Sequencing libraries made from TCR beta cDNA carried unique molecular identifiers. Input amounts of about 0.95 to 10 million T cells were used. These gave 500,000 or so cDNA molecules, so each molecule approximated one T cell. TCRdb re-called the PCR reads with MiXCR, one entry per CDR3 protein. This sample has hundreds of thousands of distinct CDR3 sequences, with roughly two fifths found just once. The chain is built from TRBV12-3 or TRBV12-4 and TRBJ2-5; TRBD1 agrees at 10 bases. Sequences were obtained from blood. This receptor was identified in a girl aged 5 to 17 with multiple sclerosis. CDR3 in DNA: TGTGCCAGCAGCCGCGGGACAGGGGAAGTAGAGACCCAGTACTTC. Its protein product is CASSRGTGEVETQYF.